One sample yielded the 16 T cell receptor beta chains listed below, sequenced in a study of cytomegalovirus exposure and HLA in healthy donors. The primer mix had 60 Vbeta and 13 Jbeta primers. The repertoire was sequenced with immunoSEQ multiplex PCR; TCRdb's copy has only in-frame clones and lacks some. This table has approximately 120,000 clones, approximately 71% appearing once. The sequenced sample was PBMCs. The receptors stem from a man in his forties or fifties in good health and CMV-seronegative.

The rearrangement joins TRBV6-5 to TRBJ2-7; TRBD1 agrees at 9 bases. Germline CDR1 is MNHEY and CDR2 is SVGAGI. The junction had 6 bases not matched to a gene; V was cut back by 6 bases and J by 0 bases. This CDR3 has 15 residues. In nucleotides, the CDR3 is TGTGCCAGCAGCCCCGGGACAGGGACCTCCTACGAGCAGTACTTC. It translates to CASSPGTGTSYEQYF.

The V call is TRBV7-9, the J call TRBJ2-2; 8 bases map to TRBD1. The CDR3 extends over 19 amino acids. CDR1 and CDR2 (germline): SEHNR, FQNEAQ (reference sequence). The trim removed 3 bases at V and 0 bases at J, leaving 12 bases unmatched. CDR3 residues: CASSFPSGQADANTGELFF. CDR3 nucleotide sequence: TGTGCCAGCAGCTTCCCGTCGGGACAGGCGGACGCGAACACCGGGGAGCTGTTTTTT. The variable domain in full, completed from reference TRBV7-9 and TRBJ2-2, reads DTGVSQNPRHKITKRGQNVTFRCDPISEHNRLYWYRQTLGQGPEFLTYFQNEAQLEKSRLLSDRFSAERPKGSFSTLEIQRTEQGDSAMYLCASSFPSGQADANTGELFFGEGSRLTVL.

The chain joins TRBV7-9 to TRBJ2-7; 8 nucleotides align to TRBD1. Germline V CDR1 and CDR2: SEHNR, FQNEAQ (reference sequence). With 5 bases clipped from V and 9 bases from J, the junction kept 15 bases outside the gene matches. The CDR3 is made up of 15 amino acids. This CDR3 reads CASSLGQGAFRGQYF. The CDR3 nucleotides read TGTGCCAGCAGCCTTGGCCAGGGGGCGTTCCGTGGGCAGTACTTC.

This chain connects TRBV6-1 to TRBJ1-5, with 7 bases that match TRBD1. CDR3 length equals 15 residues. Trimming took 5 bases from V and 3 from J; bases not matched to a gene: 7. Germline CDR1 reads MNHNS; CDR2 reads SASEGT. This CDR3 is CASSFRGLDNQPQHF. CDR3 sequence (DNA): TGTGCCAGCAGTTTTAGGGGGCTTGACAATCAGCCCCAGCATTTT.

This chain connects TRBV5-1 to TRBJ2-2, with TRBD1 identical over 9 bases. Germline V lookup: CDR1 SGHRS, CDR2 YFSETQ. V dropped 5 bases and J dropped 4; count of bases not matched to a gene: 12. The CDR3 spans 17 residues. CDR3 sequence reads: CASSLMWTGDITGELFF. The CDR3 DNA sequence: TGCGCCAGCAGTCTCATGTGGACAGGGGACATCACCGGGGAGCTGTTTTTT. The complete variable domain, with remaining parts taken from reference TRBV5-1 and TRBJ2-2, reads KAGVTQTPRYLIKTRGQQVTLSCSPISGHRSVSWYQQTPGQGLQFLFEYFSETQRNKGNFPGRFSGRQFSNSRSEMNVSTLELGDSALYLCASSLMWTGDITGELFFGEGSRLTVL.

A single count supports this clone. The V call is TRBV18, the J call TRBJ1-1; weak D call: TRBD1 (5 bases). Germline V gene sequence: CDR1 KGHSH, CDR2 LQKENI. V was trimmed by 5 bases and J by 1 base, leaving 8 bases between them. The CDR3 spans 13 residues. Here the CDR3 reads CASSADKNTEAFF. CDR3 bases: TGTGCCAGCTCAGCGGACAAGAACACTGAAGCTTTCTTT.

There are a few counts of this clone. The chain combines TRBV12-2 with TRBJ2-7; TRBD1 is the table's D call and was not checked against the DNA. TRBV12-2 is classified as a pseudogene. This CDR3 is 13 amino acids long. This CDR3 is CASRFHRLGEQYF. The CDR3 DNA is TGTGCAAGTCGCTTTCACAGGTTGGGGGAGCAGTACTTC.

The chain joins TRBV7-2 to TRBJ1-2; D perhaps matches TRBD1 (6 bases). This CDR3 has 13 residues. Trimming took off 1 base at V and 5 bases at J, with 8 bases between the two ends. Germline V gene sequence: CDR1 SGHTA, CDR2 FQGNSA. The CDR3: CASSLEQGYGYTF. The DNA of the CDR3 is TGTGCCAGCAGCTTAGAGCAGGGGTATGGCTACACCTTC.

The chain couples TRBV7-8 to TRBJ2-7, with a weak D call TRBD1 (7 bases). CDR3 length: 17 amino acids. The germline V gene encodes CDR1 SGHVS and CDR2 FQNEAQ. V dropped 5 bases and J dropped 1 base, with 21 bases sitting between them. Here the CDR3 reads CASSQTGGTDLSYEQYF. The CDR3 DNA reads TGTGCCAGCAGCCAAACGGGCGGGACAGACTTATCCTACGAGCAGTACTTC.

CDR3 residues: CASSPPTELVFF. The DNA for the CDR3 is TGTGCCAGCAGCCCCCCTACCGAGCTTGTGTTCTTC. The rearrangement uses TRBV7-9 and TRBJ2-1; D gene ambiguous. The V end lost 5 bases, the J end lost 15 bases, and 17 bases lay between the germline ends. CDR3 length: 12 amino acids. CDR1 and CDR2 from the germline V gene are SEHNR and FQNEAQ (reference sequence).

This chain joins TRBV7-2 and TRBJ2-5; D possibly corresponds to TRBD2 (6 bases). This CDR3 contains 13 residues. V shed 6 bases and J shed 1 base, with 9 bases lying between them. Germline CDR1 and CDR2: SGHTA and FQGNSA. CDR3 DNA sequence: TGTGCCAGCAGTTCACTAGCCCAAGAGACCCAGTACTTC. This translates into CASSSLAQETQYF.

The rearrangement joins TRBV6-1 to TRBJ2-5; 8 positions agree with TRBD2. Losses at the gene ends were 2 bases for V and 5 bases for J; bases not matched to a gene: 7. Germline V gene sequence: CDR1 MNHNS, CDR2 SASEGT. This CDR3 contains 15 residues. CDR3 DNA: TGTGCCAGCAGTGAATGGGCGGGGGGACGCGAGACCCAGTACTTC. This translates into CASSEWAGGRETQYF.

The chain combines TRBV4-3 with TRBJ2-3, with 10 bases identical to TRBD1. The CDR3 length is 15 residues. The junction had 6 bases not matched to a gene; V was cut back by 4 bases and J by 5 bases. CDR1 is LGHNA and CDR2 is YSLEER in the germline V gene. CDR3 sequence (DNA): TGCGCCAGCAGCCCTTGGACAGGGGGAGAAGATACGCAGTATTTT. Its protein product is CASSPWTGGEDTQYF.

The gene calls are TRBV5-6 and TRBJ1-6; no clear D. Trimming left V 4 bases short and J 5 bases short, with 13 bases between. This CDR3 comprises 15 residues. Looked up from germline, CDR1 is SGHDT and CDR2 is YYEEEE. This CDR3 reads CASSIEGVHNSPLHF. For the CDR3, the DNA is TGTGCCAGCAGCATAGAGGGAGTACATAATTCACCCCTCCACTTT.

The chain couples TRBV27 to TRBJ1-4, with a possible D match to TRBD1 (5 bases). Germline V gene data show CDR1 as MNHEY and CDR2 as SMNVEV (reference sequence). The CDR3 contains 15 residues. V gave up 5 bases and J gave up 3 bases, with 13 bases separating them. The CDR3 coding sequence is TGTGCCAGCAGTGGCGGGGGGTGGCCTAATGAAAAACTGTTTTTT. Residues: CASSGGGWPNEKLFF.

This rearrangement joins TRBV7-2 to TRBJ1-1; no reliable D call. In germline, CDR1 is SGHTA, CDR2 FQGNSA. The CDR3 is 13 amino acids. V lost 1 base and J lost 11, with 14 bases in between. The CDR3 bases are TGTGCCAGCAGCTTAGGGAGAATACTACGGGCTTTCTTT. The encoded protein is CASSLGRILRAFF.